The 13 T cell receptor beta chains in this list originate from one sample, sequenced in a study of CD8 T cells in Susac syndrome. Reverse transcription of 0.5 to 1 ug RNA used random hexamers. TCRdb called the immunoSEQ multiplex PCR reads again in MiXCR, with one record for every CDR3 protein. Of 400,000 or so distinct CDR3 sequences detected, approximately 85% appear once; the ten largest clones hold more than 0.09%. The sequenced material came from CD8+ T cells from PBMCs. Receptors were obtained from a human donor with multiple sclerosis.

The chain has TRBV27 and TRBJ1-2; 11 nucleotides align to TRBD1. With V trimmed by 2 bases and J by 4 bases, 6 bases remained unmatched. CDR1 and CDR2 (germline): MNHEY, SMNVEV (reference sequence). CDR3 size: 16 residues. CDR3 in DNA: TGTGCCAGCAGTTTAACCGGACAGGGGGCCCTCTATGGCTACACCTTC. This codes for CASSLTGQGALYGYTF.

In this sample, this clonotype turned up once. The chain uses TRBV18 and TRBJ1-1, with TRBD1 identical over 9 bases. Per the germline V gene, CDR1 is KGHSH and CDR2 is LQKENI. The CDR3 covers 16 residues. V shed 3 bases, J shed 0 bases, and the junction held 5 bases outside the gene matches. The CDR3 reads CASSPYTGGLNTEAFF. The DNA of the CDR3 is TGTGCCAGCTCACCTTATACAGGGGGCTTGAACACTGAAGCTTTCTTT.

The chain has TRBV29-1 and TRBJ2-7; D ambiguous. V lost 3 bases and J lost 1, with 10 bases in between. The CDR3 consists of 13 residues. Germline V gene lookup returns CDR1 SQVTM and CDR2 ANQGSEA. The CDR3: CSVDEANSYEQYF. CDR3 DNA sequence: TGCAGCGTTGATGAAGCTAATTCCTACGAGCAGTACTTC.

The CDR3 nucleotides are TGTGCCACCAGCAGAGAGCCCAGCGTCCACGAGCAGTACTTC. It specifies CATSREPSVHEQYF. The V and J genes are TRBV15 and TRBJ2-7, with D hard to call. The CDR3 runs to 14 residues. V dropped 0 bases and J dropped 5 bases, with 11 bases sitting between them. From germline, CDR1 is LNHNV and CDR2 YYDKDF (reference sequence). Filled out from reference TRBV15 and TRBJ2-7, the complete variable domain reads DAMVIQNPRYQVTQFGKPVTLSCSQTLNHNVMYWYQQKSSQAPKLLFHYYDKDFNNEADTPDNFQSRRPNTSFCFLDIRSPGLGDTAMYLCATSREPSVHEQYFGPGTRLTVT.

The chain couples TRBV6-2 or TRBV6-3 to TRBJ2-7; D tentatively reads TRBD1 or TRBD2 (7 bases each). The CDR3 totals 12 residues. The germline V gene has CDR1 MNHEY and CDR2 SVGEGT. Trimming shortened V by 8 bases and J by 6 bases, and 14 bases separated the two germline ends. The DNA for the CDR3 is TGTGCCAGCGATCCAGGGGGGGTCGAGCAGTACTTC. This codes for CASDPGGVEQYF.

This rearrangement joins TRBV14 to TRBJ2-1, with D unclear. The CDR3 has 13 residues. The germline gives CDR1 SGHDN, CDR2 FVKESK. Trimming left V 1 base short and J 10 bases short, with 11 bases between. The CDR3 here is CASSQVMIVEQFF. The CDR3 nucleotides read TGTGCCAGCAGCCAAGTTATGATCGTCGAGCAGTTCTTC. The variable domain in full, with the rest retrieved from reference TRBV14 and TRBJ2-1, is EAGVTQFPSHSVIEKGQTVTLRCDPISGHDNLYWYRRVMGKEIKFLLHFVKESKQDESGMPNNRFLAERTGGTYSTLKVQPAELEDSGVYFCASSQVMIVEQFFGPGTRLTVL.

CDR3 protein: CASSLEVHYEQYF. The CDR3 DNA is TGTGCCAGCAGTTTAGAAGTTCACTACGAGCAGTACTTC. The rearrangement links TRBV12-3 or TRBV12-4 to TRBJ2-7; unclear D gene. CDR3 size: 13 residues. Trimming cost V 1 base and J 3 bases, with 7 bases left between them.

The J gene is TRBJ2-7, the V gene TRBV30; 11 bases map to TRBD2. Per the germline V gene, CDR1 is GTSNPN and CDR2 is SVGIG (reference sequence). The junction had 15 bases not matched to a gene; V was cut back by 4 bases and J by 4 bases. The CDR3 has 17 amino acids. CDR3 nucleotides: TGTGCCTGGATGCTAGCGGGAGGCCCCGCTACCCCATACGAGCAGTACTTC. Residues: CAWMLAGGPATPYEQYF.

V usage is TRBV29-1 and J usage is TRBJ2-1; D is uncertain. Germline CDR1 SQVTM, CDR2 ANQGSEA. The CDR3 spans 11 residues. CDR3 DNA: TGCACCTTCGACAACTACAATGAGCAGTTCTTC. Translated: CTFDNYNEQFF.

The rearrangement joins TRBV7-9 to TRBJ1-5; D uncertain. The germline V gene has CDR1 SEHNR and CDR2 FQNEAQ (reference sequence). The ends were cut back, 3 bases at V and 8 bases at J, with 11 bases in the middle. This CDR3 has 13 residues. The CDR3 here is CASSLEGPEPQHF. In DNA, the CDR3 is TGTGCCAGCAGCTTGGAAGGTCCCGAGCCCCAGCATTTT.

As regards this clonotype: One end of the junction is discordant with germline, which a read error may explain. The chain recombines TRBV27 with TRBJ1-5; TRBD1 is a possible D gene (6 bases). The germline V gene encodes CDR1 MNHEY and CDR2 SMNVEV (reference sequence). CDR3 length: 16 amino acids. As DNA, the CDR3 is TGTGCCGGCAGTTTAAACAGTGGGCAGGGGCATCAGCCCCAGCATTTT. The encoded protein is CAGSLNSGQGHQPQHF.

This clonotype is a singleton in its sample. This chain links TRBV30 with TRBJ2-3; 10 nucleotides agree with TRBD2. V was clipped by 4 bases and J by 1 base; unmatched bases: 5. Germline V gene lookup returns CDR1 GTSNPN and CDR2 SVGIG (reference sequence). The CDR3 extends over 15 amino acids. The CDR3 DNA sequence: TGTGCCTGGACCTCCGGGACTAGCGGCACAGATACGCAGTATTTT. This gives the protein CAWTSGTSGTDTQYF.

The chain recombines TRBV4-2 with TRBJ2-1, with D hard to call. Trimming cost V 0 bases and J 6 bases, with 12 bases left between them. The CDR3 sequence is 15 residues long. From germline, CDR1 is LGHNA and CDR2 YNFKEQ. The CDR3, as DNA: TGTGCCAGCAGCCAAGAAATAGCCCATCGCAATGAGCAGTTCTTC. Translation: CASSQEIAHRNEQFF.